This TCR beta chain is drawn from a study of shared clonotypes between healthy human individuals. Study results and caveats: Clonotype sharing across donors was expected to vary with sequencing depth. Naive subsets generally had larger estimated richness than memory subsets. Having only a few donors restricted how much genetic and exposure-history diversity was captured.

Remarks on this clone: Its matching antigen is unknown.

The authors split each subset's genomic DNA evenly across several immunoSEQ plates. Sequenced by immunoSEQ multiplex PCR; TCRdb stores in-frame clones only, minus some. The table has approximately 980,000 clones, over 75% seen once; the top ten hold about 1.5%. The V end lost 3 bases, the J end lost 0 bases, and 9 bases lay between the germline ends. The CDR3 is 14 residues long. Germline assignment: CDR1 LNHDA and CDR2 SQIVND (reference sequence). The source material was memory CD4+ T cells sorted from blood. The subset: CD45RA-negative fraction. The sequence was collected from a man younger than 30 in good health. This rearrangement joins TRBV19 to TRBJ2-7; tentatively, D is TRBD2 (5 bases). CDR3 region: CASSMERSSYEQYF. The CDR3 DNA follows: TGTGCCAGTAGTATGGAGCGGAGCTCCTACGAGCAGTACTTC.